This entry is about one T cell receptor (beta chain). No antigen is known for it. The study ran its PCR with 60 Vbeta and 13 Jbeta primers. Profiled with immunoSEQ multiplex PCR; TCRdb holds only in-frame clones, not every one. The top ten clones hold around 13% of a sample with about 170,000 clones, approximately 78% of them seen once. This entry is derived from a study of cytomegalovirus exposure and HLA in healthy donors. Points from the study as a whole: In presence/absence analyses, roughly uniform sequencing depth across donors was assumed. Despite most TCR sequences being rare, some public TCRs occurred in many donors.

CDR1 SGHAT and CDR2 FQNNGV come from the germline V gene. Trimming took off 5 bases at V and 6 bases at J, with 13 bases between the two ends. The CDR3 has 13 residues. This receptor was taken from a woman between 50 and 59 years old in good health and CMV-seropositive. Material for sequencing was PBMCs. The chain couples TRBV11-2 to TRBJ1-2; D not resolved. CDR3 DNA sequence: TGTGCCAGCAGCCCCTTAAATTTAAATGGCTACACCTTC. It codes for CASSPLNLNGYTF.